A single sample is the source of the 7 T cell receptor beta chains below, sequenced in a study of CD4 T cells in relation to SARS-CoV-2 and coronaviruses. Repertoires were generated with immunoSEQ multiplex PCR, while TCRdb's copy carries only in-frame clones and drops some. The repertoire has 25,000 to 35,000 clones, more than 60% of them found once; the top ten carry 3.4%. Their recognized antigens are unknown. The sequenced sample was memory CD4+ T cells from PBMCs, cultured in vitro. The receptors originated from an adult with COVID-19.

This chain joins TRBV5-1 and TRBJ2-2; 9 positions match TRBD2. Trimming took 3 bases from V and 1 from J; bases not matched to a gene: 4. The CDR3 runs to 16 residues. The germline gives CDR1 SGHRS, CDR2 YFSETQ. The CDR3 DNA reads as TGCGCCAGCAGCTCAGGGACTAGCAGGAACACCGGGGAGCTGTTTTTT. This sequence encodes CASSSGTSRNTGELFF.

In its sample, this clone was seen once. In nucleotides, the CDR3 is TGTGCCAGCTCCCTCATTCCCCCCCGGACTGACGGAAACACCATATATTTT. Amino acids: CASSLIPPRTDGNTIYF. The chain recombines TRBV18 with TRBJ1-3; D is ambiguous. This CDR3 comprises 17 residues. Germline CDR1 and CDR2: KGHSH and LQKENI. Trimming stripped 6 bases from V and 4 bases from J, with 22 bases between.

The chain uses TRBV3-1 (or the pseudogene TRBV3-2) and TRBJ2-1; D is ambiguous. Germline V gene lookup returns CDR1 LGHDT and CDR2 YNNKEL (reference sequence). The CDR3 has 12 amino acids. The germline V and J ends were trimmed by 2 bases and 2 bases, with 1 base remaining between them. CDR3 sequence reads: CASSQPYNEQFF. DNA of the CDR3: TGTGCCAGCAGCCAACCCTACAATGAGCAGTTCTTC.

The chain links TRBV5-1 to TRBJ2-7; 8 bases agree with TRBD1. With 6 bases clipped from V and 2 bases from J, the junction kept 7 bases outside the gene matches. Germline V CDR1 and CDR2: SGHRS, YFSETQ. The CDR3 loop spans 14 amino acids. The CDR3 nucleotides read TGCGCCAGCAACACACAGGGGGGACCCTACGAGCAGTACTTC. This codes for CASNTQGGPYEQYF.

The CDR3 DNA follows: TGTGCCAGCAGCCCGTACTTGCGACAGGGTAGCTATGGCTACACCTTC. Protein sequence: CASSPYLRQGSYGYTF. The rearrangement joins TRBV7-2 to TRBJ1-2; 7 nucleotides match TRBD1. Germline CDR1 reads SGHTA; CDR2 reads FQGNSA. Trimming took 5 bases from V and 4 from J; bases not matched to a gene: 13. The length of the CDR3 is 16 residues.

The chain recombines TRBV6-4 with TRBJ2-1; the match to TRBD2 covers 7 bases. The CDR3 consists of 15 residues. Germline lookup yields CDR1 MRHNA and CDR2 SNTAGT. The V segment lost 3 bases and the J segment 1 base; nucleotides outside the gene matches: 3. Here the CDR3 reads CASSEGGSSYNEQFF. The CDR3 region has the DNA TGTGCCAGCAGTGAGGGGGGGAGTTCCTACAATGAGCAGTTCTTC.

The chain combines TRBV7-8 with TRBJ2-5; 7 bases line up with TRBD2. The CDR3 runs 17 residues. CDR1 is SGHVS, CDR2 FQNEAQ, per germline. Trimming cost V 5 bases and J 7 bases; bases outside gene matches: 19. The DNA of the CDR3 is TGTGCCAGCAGCGCCCGGCGGGAGATGGCCGTACGGGGGACCCAGTACTTC. It encodes CASSARREMAVRGTQYF.